This record looks at one T cell receptor beta chain sequence and its context. TCRdb's copy holds only in-frame clones and misses some; the assay was immunoSEQ multiplex PCR. The sample carries 110,000 or so clones, more than 75% recorded once. These data are taken from a study of control samples from healthy donors and cancer patients. This sequence was found in a man between 25 and 39 years old in good health. Sample: blood.

The CDR3 nucleotides read TGTGCCAGCAGCTCATCTTACAGGGGGCGCGCGAACACTGAAGCTTTCTTT. As protein: CASSSSYRGRANTEAFF. J is TRBJ1-1 and V is TRBV7-9; 9 bases are shared with TRBD1. Germline-derived CDR1 and CDR2 are SEHNR and FQNEAQ (reference sequence). The CDR3 has 17 amino acids. V dropped 4 bases and J dropped 1; count of bases not matched to a gene: 10.